This entry concerns a single T cell receptor beta chain. The sample is drawn from a study of cytomegalovirus exposure and HLA in healthy donors. CDR1 and CDR2 from the germline V gene are GTSNPN and SVGIG (reference sequence). This CDR3 region has 14 residues. V dropped 6 bases and J dropped 6; count of bases not matched to a gene: 13. PCR employed 60 Vbeta and 13 Jbeta primers. Produced via immunoSEQ multiplex PCR; TCRdb's table is partial and in-frame only. This sample has about 87,000 clones, with around 68% found just once. The sequence was collected from a man aged 25-45 years in good health and CMV-seropositive. The chain recombines TRBV30 with TRBJ1-1; 7 nucleotides line up with TRBD1. The sample consisted of PBMCs. In DNA form, the CDR3 reads TGTGCCTGTAAAACTCCGACAGGGACCTCTGAAGCTTTCTTT. The encoded protein is CACKTPTGTSEAFF.